The 10 T cell receptor beta chains below come from one sample, sequenced in a study of blood T cell repertoires in COVID-19. TCRdb's table, derived via immunoSEQ multiplex PCR, lists solely in-frame clones and lacks some. The sample yields 230,000 or so clones, roughly 80% seen once. Sequencing was performed on peripheral blood. These receptors all come from a human donor in a cohort sampled during active COVID-19.

The V call is TRBV5-1, the J call TRBJ2-7, with 7 bases fitting TRBD1. Germline assignment: CDR1 SGHRS and CDR2 YFSETQ. Trimming took 2 bases from V and 1 from J; bases not matched to a gene: 12. This CDR3 spans 17 amino acids. The CDR3 reads CASSLDPTGVGSYEQYF. The CDR3 DNA reads TGCGCCAGCAGCTTAGACCCAACAGGGGTAGGTTCCTACGAGCAGTACTTC. Full variable domain (missing parts from reference TRBV5-1 and TRBJ2-7): KAGVTQTPRYLIKTRGQQVTLSCSPISGHRSVSWYQQTPGQGLQFLFEYFSETQRNKGNFPGRFSGRQFSNSRSEMNVSTLELGDSALYLCASSLDPTGVGSYEQYFGPGTRLTVT.

The chain uses TRBV7-2 and TRBJ2-7; no clear D. The CDR3 has 14 residues. Germline V gene data show CDR1 as SGHTA and CDR2 as FQGNSA. Trimming took off 1 base at V and 5 bases at J, with 12 bases between the two ends. CDR3 region: CASSLGLSFNEQYF. For the CDR3, the DNA is TGTGCCAGCAGCTTAGGGTTAAGCTTCAACGAGCAGTACTTC.

The chain recombines TRBV6-2 or TRBV6-3 with TRBJ2-7; a weak D match, TRBD1 (6 bases). The CDR3 is 14 amino acids. Germline CDR1 is MNHEY and CDR2 is SVGEGT. V was cut by 4 bases and J by 1 base, with 11 bases left in between. The CDR3 coding sequence is TGTGCCAGCAGTTTACAAACAGGGTCCTACGAGCAGTACTTC. It codes for CASSLQTGSYEQYF.

The chain combines TRBV3-1 (or the pseudogene TRBV3-2) with TRBJ2-7; unclear D gene. The V gene's germline CDR1 is LGHDT and CDR2 YNNKEL (reference sequence). V was trimmed by 0 bases and J by 4 bases, leaving 7 bases between them. The CDR3 runs 13 residues. CDR3 sequence: CASSQDVAYEQYF. CDR3 DNA sequence: TGTGCCAGCAGCCAAGATGTGGCTTACGAGCAGTACTTC.

This sequence joins TRBV18 and TRBJ2-3; D is unclear. Germline values: CDR1 KGHSH, CDR2 LQKENI. The germline V and J ends were trimmed by 3 bases and 0 bases, with 10 bases remaining between them. The CDR3 runs 15 residues. The CDR3 spells CASSPAESSTDTQYF. CDR3 nucleotides: TGTGCCAGCTCACCGGCGGAATCTAGCACAGATACGCAGTATTTT.

The genes are TRBV6-2 or TRBV6-3 and TRBJ2-5; TRBD2 matches at 8 bases. Germline CDR1 reads MNHEY; CDR2 reads SVGEGT. With V trimmed by 2 bases and J by 3 bases, 17 bases remained unmatched. This CDR3 has 19 amino acids. CDR3: CASSYPHEGAGGIEETQYF. CDR3 DNA: TGTGCCAGCAGTTACCCCCATGAGGGTGCGGGAGGCATAGAAGAGACCCAGTACTTC.

This chain connects TRBV3-1 (or the pseudogene TRBV3-2) to TRBJ2-1; TRBD2 matches 10 bases. Germline-derived CDR1 and CDR2 are LGHDT and YNNKEL (reference sequence). This CDR3 comprises 17 residues. Unmatched junction bases numbered 5, after V lost 0 bases and J lost 3 bases. The CDR3 DNA is TGTGCCAGCAGCCAAGATGGATCTAGCGGGAGCTACAATGAGCAGTTCTTC. This sequence encodes CASSQDGSSGSYNEQFF.

This chain links TRBV27 with TRBJ2-7, with D possibly TRBD2 on 5 matching bases. V lost 2 bases and J lost 0, with 8 bases in between. This CDR3 contains 14 residues. The germline gives CDR1 MNHEY, CDR2 SMNVEV (reference sequence). Written as DNA, the CDR3 is TGTGCCAGCAGTTTAGGAGCGGACTCCTACGAGCAGTACTTC. Protein sequence: CASSLGADSYEQYF.

Regarding this clone: The identical CDR3 is also encoded by other nucleotide sequences in the sample. The chain employs TRBV9 and TRBJ2-2; the match to TRBD1 covers 10 bases. The V and J ends lost 2 bases and 5 bases, in that order; junction bases with no gene match: 3. CDR1 is SGDLS and CDR2 is YYNGEE in the germline V gene. The CDR3 loop spans 15 amino acids. In nucleotides, the CDR3 is TGTGCCAGCAGCGTGGGACAGGGGCGGACCGGGGAGCTGTTTTTT. This encodes CASSVGQGRTGELFF. Together with reference TRBV9 and TRBJ2-2, the CDR3 gives the full variable domain: DSGVTQTPKHLITATGQRVTLRCSPRSGDLSVYWYQQSLDQGLQFLIQYYNGEERAKGNILERFSAQQFPDLHSELNLSSLELGDSALYFCASSVGQGRTGELFFGEGSRLTVL.

This clone was recorded a few times. The chain combines TRBV3-1 (or the pseudogene TRBV3-2) with TRBJ1-6; tentative D call: TRBD1 (5 bases). The CDR3 is made up of 14 amino acids. CDR1 and CDR2 (germline): LGHDT, YNNKEL (reference sequence). The V and J ends lost 3 bases and 8 bases respectively, with 11 bases between them. CDR3 sequence: CASSQGPGDSPLHF. DNA of the CDR3: TGTGCCAGCAGCCAGGGGCCGGGGGATTCACCCCTCCACTTT.